The present entry profiles one TCR beta chain with its context. The CDR3 sequence is 10 residues long. V lost 2 bases and J 9 bases, leaving 7 bases between the germline ends. The germline CDR1 and CDR2 sequences are DFQATT and SNEGSKA (reference sequence). The repertoire was sequenced with immunoSEQ multiplex PCR; TCRdb's copy has only in-frame clones and lacks some. The sample has around 55,000 clones, around 96% seen once. The data were obtained in a study of control samples from healthy donors and cancer patients. Sequences were obtained from blood. This rearrangement joins TRBV20-1 to TRBJ1-1, with D uncertain. This clonotype originated in a woman aged 18-29 years in good health. Written as DNA, the CDR3 is TGCAGTGCTAGAAGGGTACAAGCTTTCTTT. The encoded protein is CSARRVQAFF.